This record concerns one TCR beta chain sequence. The antigen it recognizes is unknown. No base qualities exist here, and no much larger clone lies one base off it. The CDR3 regions of human TCRbeta chains were analyzed by immunosequencing. The authors' analysis ran thus. Repertoire TCRs were checked for matches against a reference library of SARS-CoV-2-specific TCRs that had been generated using the MIRA antigen-specificity platform. Breadth was defined as the fraction of unique TCRs that were SARS-CoV-2-associated, and depth was defined as the fraction of total T cells that were SARS-CoV-2-associated. Using the MIRA data, each spike-specific TCR was assigned both to the spike region to which the TCR was reactive and to a CD4 or CD8 class. Log10-transformed breadth and depth values were compared by one-way ANOVA with Sidak's multiple comparisons tests. The table was pulled from immuneACCESS by TCRdb, which kept in-frame rearrangements only. Such tables lose some clones; where checked, under half of the loss comes from unresolved V genes, and the rest has no known cause. V, J and clone size derive from that table, while D and trimming were established from the DNA sequence. The sample profile shows 150,000 to 200,000 clones; 94% of them were found once. Over 7.5% of the sample is in the top ten clones.

The entry originates in a study of T cell responses to AZD1222 COVID-19 vaccine (TCRdb year 2021). Study-level background: Because spike-specific TCR depth and breadth did not differ between the two schedules, AZD1222 recipients who got a second dose at roughly 4 weeks were pooled with those who got a second dose at roughly 12 weeks. Trial participants were enrolled into age subgroups of 18-55, 56-69 and 70-plus years, which contained around 150, 28 and 57 TCR-sequenced participants, respectively. A total of approximately 240 trial participants underwent TCR sequencing, of whom 200 to 220 received two doses of AZD1222 and about 25 received two doses of the MenACWY control vaccine.

The study at large found these results: Participants were mostly white British, with more females than males. The authors suggested clonal diversity may have been underestimated. CD4 TCRs associated with the vaccine covered the entire spike protein, and the dominant responses were in regions 160-218 and 743-854. After two AZD1222 doses, both the breadth and the depth of spike-specific TCRs were significantly higher than at day 0 and than in MenACWY recipients. Because no day 14 peak-response samples were available, repertoires were characterized only after the peak T cell response. The 56-69-year group was small, and its depth increase did not reach significance, likely because of low power. Nearly half of unique spike-specific TCRs reportedly recognized epitopes outside regions mutated in the B.1.351 and B.1.1.7 variants. Conclusions about previously exposed vaccinees are limited because only six or seven AZD1222 recipients were SARS-CoV-2 seropositive at baseline.

The label giving this sample's time point can be read as: baseline before first vaccination. Vaccinee samples came from UK trials COV001 and COV002, including a single-blind randomized controlled phase 2/3 trial of AZD1222 (ChAdOx1 nCoV-19) in healthy adults. For TCRbeta chain sequencing, PBMC samples from trial participants were taken at day 0 and at day 28 after the second dose. The V end loses 3 bases and the J end loses 4 bases, and a stretch of 9 bases separates them. Taken from the germline V gene (reference sequence), the CDR1 and CDR2 loops are LNHDA and SQIVND. From the cysteine through the phenylalanine, the CDR3 covers 13 amino acids. CDR3 DNA only is kept here, 39 bases in frame from base 1.

The sequencing here drew on peripheral blood, taken on day 0 of AZD1222 vaccination. This TCR came from an adult in good health. The chain links TRBV19 with TRBJ1-2; the D gene remains uncertain. The DNA sequence is given as TGTGCCAGTAGTATCGGCGGCTCCTATGGCTACACCTTC. This gives the protein CASSIGGSYGYTF.